The 13 T cell receptor beta chains reported below all come from one sample, sequenced in a study of blood T cell repertoires in COVID-19 (dated by TCRdb to 2019 to 2021). Library prep was done by the immunoSEQ multiplex PCR assay. This is the immuneACCESS table as TCRdb keeps it, with only in-frame sequences that have V and J called. A part of the clones is gone; compared with another copy, unresolved V genes explain less than half, and the rest is unexplained. The sample records roughly 110,000 clones, roughly 80% of which are singletons. Clones ranked in the top ten supply about 4.2% of the sample. Material: peripheral blood. The source of these receptors is a human donor in a cohort sampled during active COVID-19.

The chain links TRBV7-2 to TRBJ1-3; D unresolved. Germline CDR1 is SGHTA and CDR2 is FQGNSA. This CDR3 is 15 amino acids long. V was pared by 3 bases and J by 3 bases, with 12 bases between. CDR3 sequence: CASSLSFAGGNTIYF. The CDR3 nucleotides read TGTGCCAGCAGCTTGTCTTTTGCGGGTGGAAACACCATATATTTT.

This chain connects TRBV7-9 to TRBJ2-3; 8 nucleotides align to TRBD2. Germline V lookup: CDR1 SEHNR, CDR2 FQNEAQ (reference sequence). The V and J ends lost 2 bases and 2 bases, in that order; junction bases with no gene match: 9. The CDR3 has 17 amino acids. CDR3 DNA sequence: TGTGCCAGCAGCTTATGGGTCGCGGGAGGAGTCACAGATACGCAGTATTTT. Translating gives CASSLWVAGGVTDTQYF.

The chain joins TRBV19 to TRBJ2-7; a possible D gene is TRBD2 (6 bases). Trimming took 2 bases from V and 6 from J, leaving 17 bases between them. CDR1 LNHDA and CDR2 SQIVND come from the germline V gene (reference sequence). This CDR3 spans 15 amino acids. CDR3: CASSITGLGPFEQYF. The CDR3 nucleotides are TGTGCCAGTAGTATAACGGGACTTGGACCCTTCGAGCAGTACTTC.

The chain couples TRBV29-1 to TRBJ2-1; a possible D gene is TRBD2 (5 bases). Germline CDR1 is SQVTM and CDR2 is ANQGSEA. The CDR3 loop spans 15 amino acids. With 0 bases removed from V and 4 bases from J, the gap between germline ends came to 13 bases. This CDR3 is CSVEEGGPRYNEQFF. CDR3 coding DNA: TGCAGCGTTGAAGAAGGAGGCCCCCGATACAATGAGCAGTTCTTC.

The CDR3 bases are TGTGCCAGCAGTTACTCAGGTAGCGGGAAGGGGGGTGAGCAGTTCTTC. Amino acid sequence: CASSYSGSGKGGEQFF. The genes are TRBV6-2 or TRBV6-3 and TRBJ2-1, with 8 bases identical to TRBD2. CDR1 and CDR2 from the germline V gene are MNHEY and SVGEGT. V trimming: 0 bases; J trimming: 9 bases; junction bases outside the gene matches: 10. The CDR3 is 16 amino acids.

The J gene is TRBJ2-1, the V gene TRBV6-2 or TRBV6-3; TRBD2 aligns across 11 bases. V trimming: 2 bases; J trimming: 9 bases; junction bases outside the gene matches: 9. The CDR3 covers 16 residues. Germline assignment: CDR1 MNHEY and CDR2 SVGEGT. CDR3 residues: CASSYRGLAGPGEQFF. The DNA of the CDR3 is TGTGCCAGCAGTTACCGCGGACTAGCGGGCCCCGGTGAGCAGTTCTTC.

This clone appeared once. The chain combines TRBV5-1 with TRBJ2-3; D is unclear. Trimming removed 0 bases from V and 5 bases from J, with 10 bases in between. Germline values: CDR1 SGHRS, CDR2 YFSETQ. The CDR3 has 14 residues. CDR3 sequence: CASSLETAGDTQYF. CDR3 nucleotides: TGCGCCAGCAGCTTGGAGACTGCTGGAGATACGCAGTATTTT.

The rearrangement joins TRBV14 to TRBJ1-2, with D perhaps matching TRBD1 (6 bases). Germline V gives CDR1 SGHDN, CDR2 FVKESK. The CDR3 contains 15 residues. V dropped 5 bases and J dropped 0 bases, with 13 bases sitting between them. The CDR3 reads CASSNWDTANYGYTF. CDR3 in DNA: TGTGCCAGCAGCAACTGGGACACTGCTAACTATGGCTACACCTTC. The variable domain in full, completed from reference TRBV14 and TRBJ1-2, reads EAGVTQFPSHSVIEKGQTVTLRCDPISGHDNLYWYRRVMGKEIKFLLHFVKESKQDESGMPNNRFLAERTGGTYSTLKVQPAELEDSGVYFCASSNWDTANYGYTFGSGTRLTVV.

The V call is TRBV6-5, the J call TRBJ1-2; 9 bases are a match to TRBD1. CDR1 is MNHEY, CDR2 SVGAGI, per germline. This CDR3 spans 15 amino acids. The trim removed 6 bases at V and 8 bases at J, leaving 13 bases unmatched. The CDR3 nucleotides are TGTGCCAGCAGCATACCGGGACAGGGAGATTGGGGCTACACCTTC. This translates into CASSIPGQGDWGYTF.

This sequence joins TRBV28 and TRBJ1-2; 10 bases are a match to TRBD1. CDR1 and CDR2 from the germline V gene are MDHEN and SYDVKM. Trimming at V came to 6 bases and at J to 3 bases, leaving 4 bases not matched to a gene. This CDR3 has 14 amino acids. The CDR3 protein is CASRETGGDYGYTF. In DNA form, the CDR3 reads TGTGCCAGCAGAGAGACAGGGGGCGACTATGGCTACACCTTC.

The V gene is TRBV9, the J gene TRBJ2-3; 14 bases map to TRBD2. CDR3 length equals 18 residues. V was pared by 4 bases and J by 2 bases, with 9 bases of the junction left unmatched. CDR1 and CDR2 (germline): SGDLS, YYNGEE. CDR3 amino acids: CASSFGTSGGEFTDTQYF. The CDR3 bases are TGTGCCAGCAGCTTCGGGACTAGCGGGGGCGAATTCACAGATACGCAGTATTTT.

The chain joins TRBV5-6 to TRBJ2-5, with D perhaps TRBD1 (5 bases). The germline V gene has CDR1 SGHDT and CDR2 YYEEEE. V was cut by 4 bases and J by 7 bases, with 17 bases left in between. The CDR3 extends over 14 amino acids. CDR3 sequence reads: CASSPPGLTGTQYF. CDR3 bases: TGTGCCAGCAGCCCTCCGGGCCTCACAGGGACCCAGTACTTC. Variable domain in full (rest from reference TRBV5-6 and TRBJ2-5): DAGVTQSPTHLIKTRGQQVTLRCSPKSGHDTVSWYQQALGQGPQFIFQYYEEEERQRGNFPDRFSGHQFPNYSSELNVNALLLGDSALYLCASSPPGLTGTQYFGPGTRLLVL.

The chain uses TRBV30 and TRBJ1-6, with D unclear. This CDR3 spans 14 amino acids. Trimming stripped 2 bases from V and 10 bases from J, with 15 bases between. Germline values: CDR1 GTSNPN, CDR2 SVGIG (reference sequence). The CDR3 sequence is CAWSKSHSYSPLHF. CDR3 nucleotide sequence: TGTGCCTGGAGTAAATCCCACAGTTACTCACCCCTCCACTTT. The full variable domain, its missing parts supplied by reference TRBV30 and TRBJ1-6, is SQTIHQWPATLVQPVGSPLSLECTVEGTSNPNLYWYRQAAGRGLQLLFYSVGIGQISSEVPQNLSASRPQDRQFILSSKKLLLSDSGFYLCAWSKSHSYSPLHFGNGTRLTVT.